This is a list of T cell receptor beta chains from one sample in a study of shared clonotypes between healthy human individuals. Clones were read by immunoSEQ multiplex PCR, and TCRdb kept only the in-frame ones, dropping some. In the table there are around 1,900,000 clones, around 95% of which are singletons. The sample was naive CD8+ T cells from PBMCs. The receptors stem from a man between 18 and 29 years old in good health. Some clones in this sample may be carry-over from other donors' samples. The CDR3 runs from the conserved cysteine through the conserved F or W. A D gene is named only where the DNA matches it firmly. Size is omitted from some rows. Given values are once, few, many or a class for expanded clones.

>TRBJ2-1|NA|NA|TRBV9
TGTGCCAGCAGCCCGACGCGAGTTAGCGCCTACAATGAGCAGTTCTTC
CASSPTRVSAYNEQFF
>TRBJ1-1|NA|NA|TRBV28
TGTGCCAGCCAATGGACAACCTGGGGGTACACTGAAGCTTTCTTT
CASQWTTWGYTEAFF
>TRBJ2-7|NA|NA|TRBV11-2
TGTGCCAGCAGCCCCGCCATAAAATACGAGCAGTACTTC
CASSPAIKYEQYF
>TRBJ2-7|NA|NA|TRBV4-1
TGCGCCAGCAGCCGGCGTTCGGGGGTATCCTACGAGCAGTACTTC
CASSRRSGVSYEQYF
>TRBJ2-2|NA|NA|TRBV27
TGTGCCACCAGAGTGGGGGCCGGCACCGGGGAGCTGTTTTTT
CATRVGAGTGELFF
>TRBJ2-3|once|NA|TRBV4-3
TGCGCCAGCAGCCAAGATCGGCGGGCAGATACGCAGTATTTT
CASSQDRRADTQYF
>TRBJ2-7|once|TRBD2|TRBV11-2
TGTGCCAGCAGCTTCGGGACTAGCGCAGCCTACGAGCAGTACTTC
CASSFGTSAAYEQYF
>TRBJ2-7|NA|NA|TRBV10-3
TGTGCCACCCACCCAGGGACATCAGCCTACGAGCAGTACTTC
CATHPGTSAYEQYF
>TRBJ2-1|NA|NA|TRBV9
TGTGCCAGCGGGGAGGGGGCAGGGCAGAATGAGCAGTTCTTC
CASGEGAGQNEQFF
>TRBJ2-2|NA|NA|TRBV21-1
TGTGCCAGCAGCGGCGAGGGTACTAGCGGAAACACCGGGGAGCTGTTTTTT
CASSGEGTSGNTGELFF
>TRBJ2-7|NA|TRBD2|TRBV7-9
TGTGCCAGCAGCCGGACTAGCGCCTACGAGCAGTACTTC
CASSRTSAYEQYF
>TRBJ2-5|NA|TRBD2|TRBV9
TGTGCCAGCAGCGTAGAGTCTAGCGGGGGAGAGACCCAGTACTTC
CASSVESSGGETQYF
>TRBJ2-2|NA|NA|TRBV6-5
TGTGCCAGCAGTTACATAGACACCGGGGAGCTGTTTTTT
CASSYIDTGELFF
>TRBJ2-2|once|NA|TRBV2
TGTGCCAGCAGTTCACTTCCGGGACCCATAAGCTTTGGGGAGCTGTTTTTT
CASSSLPGPISFGELFF
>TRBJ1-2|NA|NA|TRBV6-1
TGTGCCAGCAGTGAGAGAGTCTATGGCTACACCTTC
CASSERVYGYTF
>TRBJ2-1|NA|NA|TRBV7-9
TGTGCCAGCAATACTAGAATGGATGAGCAGTTCTTC
CASNTRMDEQFF
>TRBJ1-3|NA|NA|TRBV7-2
TGTGCCAGCACCCCTTCGGGACGGCGCTCTGGAAACACCATATATTTT
CASTPSGRRSGNTIYF
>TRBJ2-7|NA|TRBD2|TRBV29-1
TGCAGCGTTCCTGCTAGCGGGAGTAGGGCCTACGAGCAGTACTTC
CSVPASGSRAYEQYF
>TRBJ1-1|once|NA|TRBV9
TGTGCCAGCAGCGTAGTAGTACCACTAGGGGGTAGGTCGAACGCTTTCTTT
CASSVVVPLGGRSNAFF
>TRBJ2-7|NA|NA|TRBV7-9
TGTGCCAGCAGCCCCTTTATTGACGGCTCCTACGAGCAGTACTTC
CASSPFIDGSYEQYF
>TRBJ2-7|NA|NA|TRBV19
TGTGCCAGTACCGGGGACGCAGGAAATTACGAGCAGTACTTC
CASTGDAGNYEQYF
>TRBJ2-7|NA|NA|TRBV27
TGTGCCAGCAGTTTATCTGACAGCTCCTACGAGCAGTACTTC
CASSLSDSSYEQYF
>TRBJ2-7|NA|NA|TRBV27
TGTGCCAGCCGGACAGCCAACTACGAGCAGTACTTC
CASRTANYEQYF
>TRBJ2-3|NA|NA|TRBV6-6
TGTGCCAGCGGCCAACCGGGCACAGATACGCAGTATTTT
CASGQPGTDTQYF